The T cell receptor beta chain under discussion was sequenced for a study of OX40 agonist ivuxolimab in advanced cancers. CDR1 is SGHDT, CDR2 YYEEEE, per germline. V dropped 2 bases and J dropped 3; count of bases not matched to a gene: 3. This CDR3 is built from 14 residues. Assay: immunoSEQ multiplex PCR; the TCRdb copy retains only in-frame clones and omits some. The profile shows about 62,000 clones, 87% of them singletons. This receptor was identified in an adult with an advanced solid tumor such as melanoma, head and neck, liver or kidney cancer. The chain joins TRBV5-6 to TRBJ2-3; 7 bases agree with TRBD1. The sequenced sample was CD4+ or CD8+ T cells sorted from blood, obtained in a trial of the OX40 agonist ivuxolimab. In DNA, the CDR3 is TGTGCCAGCAGCTTTAAACAGGGGACAGATACGCAGTATTTT. Its translation is CASSFKQGTDTQYF.